Below, one TCR beta chain is given with its context. Sequencing was performed with immunoSEQ multiplex PCR; in TCRdb, only in-frame clones are kept and a portion is missing. Of about 15,000 clones listed, 75% are singletons. CDR3 length equals 14 residues. V dropped 7 bases and J dropped 4 bases, with 13 bases sitting between them. CDR1 and CDR2 from the germline V gene are MDHEN and SYDVKM. This sample is drawn from a study of tumour-infiltrating T cells in Burkitt lymphoma. Study summary: Repertoire clonality predicted overall and progression-free survival.

This TCR was sampled from a human donor with diffuse large B-cell lymphoma. The chain links TRBV28 to TRBJ2-2; D might be TRBD1 (5 bases). Sequencing input: tumor tissue. In DNA, the CDR3 is TGTGCCAGCACGCAGGGCGGTCGCACCGGGGAGCTGTTTTTT. Its protein product is CASTQGGRTGELFF.